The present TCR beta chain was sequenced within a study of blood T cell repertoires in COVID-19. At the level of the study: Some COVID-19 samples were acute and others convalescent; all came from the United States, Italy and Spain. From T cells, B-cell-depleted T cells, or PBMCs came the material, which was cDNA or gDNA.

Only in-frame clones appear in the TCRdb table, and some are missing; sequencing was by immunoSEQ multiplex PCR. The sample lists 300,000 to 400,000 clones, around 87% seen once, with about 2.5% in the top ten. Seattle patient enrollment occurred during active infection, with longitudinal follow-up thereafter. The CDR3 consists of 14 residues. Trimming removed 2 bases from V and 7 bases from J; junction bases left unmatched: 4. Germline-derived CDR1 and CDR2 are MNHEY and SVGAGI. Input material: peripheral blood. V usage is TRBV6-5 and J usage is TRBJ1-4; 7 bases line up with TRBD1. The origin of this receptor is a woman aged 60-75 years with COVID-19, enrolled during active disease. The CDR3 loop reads CASSYKGAAEKLFF. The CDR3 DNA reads TGTGCCAGCAGTTACAAGGGGGCGGCTGAAAAACTGTTTTTT.